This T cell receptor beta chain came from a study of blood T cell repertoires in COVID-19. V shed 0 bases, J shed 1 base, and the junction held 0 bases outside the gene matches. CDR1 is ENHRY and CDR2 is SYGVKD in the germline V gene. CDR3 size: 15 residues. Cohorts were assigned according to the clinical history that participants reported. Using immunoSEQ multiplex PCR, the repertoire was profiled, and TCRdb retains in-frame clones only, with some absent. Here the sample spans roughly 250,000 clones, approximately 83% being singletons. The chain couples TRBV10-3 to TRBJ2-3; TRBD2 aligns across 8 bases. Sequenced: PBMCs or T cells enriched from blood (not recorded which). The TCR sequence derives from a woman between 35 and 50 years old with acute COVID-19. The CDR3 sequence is CAISESTSGTDTQYF. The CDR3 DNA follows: TGTGCCATCAGTGAGTCGACTAGCGGCACAGATACGCAGTATTTT.